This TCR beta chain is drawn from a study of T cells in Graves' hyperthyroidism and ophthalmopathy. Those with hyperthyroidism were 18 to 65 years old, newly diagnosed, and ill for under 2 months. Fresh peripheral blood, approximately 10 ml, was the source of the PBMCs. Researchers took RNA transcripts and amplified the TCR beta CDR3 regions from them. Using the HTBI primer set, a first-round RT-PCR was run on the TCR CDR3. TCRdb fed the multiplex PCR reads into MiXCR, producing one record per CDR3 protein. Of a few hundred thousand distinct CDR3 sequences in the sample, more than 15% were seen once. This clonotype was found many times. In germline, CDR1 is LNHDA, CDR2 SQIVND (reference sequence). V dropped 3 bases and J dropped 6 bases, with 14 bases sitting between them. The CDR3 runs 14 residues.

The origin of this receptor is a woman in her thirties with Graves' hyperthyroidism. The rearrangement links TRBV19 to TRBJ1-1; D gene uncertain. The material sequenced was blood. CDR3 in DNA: TGTGCCAGTAGTATCCGCCTACTGGGCTCTGAAGCTTTCTTT. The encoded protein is CASSIRLLGSEAFF.